The rows below give T cell receptor beta chains drawn from one sample of a study of blood T cells in healthy people across ages. TCRdb fed the 5' RACE reads into MiXCR, producing one record per CDR3 protein. The table lists approximately 1.5 million distinct CDR3 sequences, roughly two fifths of them singletons. Sequenced: blood. All receptors derive from a young woman in good health. Each CDR3 is given with its conserved first and last residue. The D gene is left open where the match is weak. The size entry is marked missing in some rows and otherwise reads once, few, many or a size class.

clone size: -; D gene: -; V gene: TRBV4-3; J gene: TRBJ1-5; CDR3 DNA: TGCGCCAGCAGCCCCCGGGTGTCCGATAGCAATCAGCCCCAGCATTTT; CDR3 protein: CASSPRVSDSNQPQHF
clone size: -; D gene: -; V gene: TRBV20-1; J gene: TRBJ1-4; CDR3 DNA: TGCAGTGCTAGACCCGGAGTTGGAACTAATGAAAAACTGTTTTTT; CDR3 protein: CSARPGVGTNEKLFF
clone size: -; D gene: TRBD1; V gene: TRBV6-2/TRBV6-3; J gene: TRBJ1-2; CDR3 DNA: TGTGCCAGCAGACCCCCGGGACAGATTAACTATGGCTACACCTTC; CDR3 protein: CASRPPGQINYGYTF
clone size: few; D gene: -; V gene: TRBV29-1; J gene: TRBJ1-1; CDR3 DNA: TGCAGCGCCGTGCTAGATCTGAACACTGAAGCTTTCTTT; CDR3 protein: CSAVLDLNTEAFF
clone size: few; D gene: TRBD2; V gene: TRBV11-2; J gene: TRBJ2-3; CDR3 DNA: TGTGCCAGCAGCTCTCCCGCTAGCGGGGATATACGCACAGATACGCAGTATTTT; CDR3 protein: CASSSPASGDIRTDTQYF
clone size: few; D gene: -; V gene: TRBV6-2/TRBV6-3; J gene: TRBJ1-1; CDR3 DNA: TGTGCCAGCAGGACAGAGTTATATGAAGCTTTCTTT; CDR3 protein: CASRTELYEAFF
clone size: few; D gene: -; V gene: TRBV4-1; J gene: TRBJ2-3; CDR3 DNA: TGCGCCAGCAGCCAAGAGTGGGGGGCGATCACAGATACGCAGTATTTT; CDR3 protein: CASSQEWGAITDTQYF
clone size: -; D gene: TRBD1; V gene: TRBV9; J gene: TRBJ1-4; CDR3 DNA: TGTGCCAGCAGCGTAGGCGGGACAGGGGGTGAAAAACTGTTTTTT; CDR3 protein: CASSVGGTGGEKLFF
clone size: -; D gene: TRBD2; V gene: TRBV20-1; J gene: TRBJ2-7; CDR3 DNA: TGCAGTGCTAGAAAGCGGGAGTACTACGAGCAGTACTTC; CDR3 protein: CSARKREYYEQYF
clone size: -; D gene: -; V gene: TRBV7-2; J gene: TRBJ1-1; CDR3 DNA: TGTGCCAGCAGCATCCAAGGTCTCAGCTCCACTGAAGCTTTCTTT; CDR3 protein: CASSIQGLSSTEAFF
clone size: -; D gene: -; V gene: TRBV7-9; J gene: TRBJ2-7; CDR3 DNA: TGTGCCAGCAGGCCACAGGACAGCTACGAGCAGTACTTC; CDR3 protein: CASRPQDSYEQYF
clone size: -; D gene: -; V gene: TRBV29-1; J gene: TRBJ2-7; CDR3 DNA: TGCAGCGTCGAGAAAGGTGAGGGTTCATCCTACAATGAGCAGTACTTC; CDR3 protein: CSVEKGEGSSYNEQYF
clone size: once; D gene: -; V gene: TRBV10-2; J gene: TRBJ2-1; CDR3 DNA: TGCGCCAGCAGTACGACCGGCGCGGGATACAATGAGCAGTTCTTC; CDR3 protein: CASSTTGAGYNEQFF
clone size: few; D gene: -; V gene: TRBV4-3; J gene: TRBJ2-1; CDR3 DNA: TGCGCCAGCAGCCAAGATTTGTGGCCAGAAAATGAGCAGTTCTTC; CDR3 protein: CASSQDLWPENEQFF
clone size: -; D gene: -; V gene: TRBV12-3/TRBV12-4; J gene: TRBJ1-1; CDR3 DNA: TGTGCCAGCAGTCGCGGGCTACACTCTGAAGCTTTCTTT; CDR3 protein: CASSRGLHSEAFF
clone size: -; D gene: -; V gene: TRBV29-1; J gene: TRBJ1-3; CDR3 DNA: TGCAGCGTTGAAGAGGGAATCTCTGGAAACACCATATATTTT; CDR3 protein: CSVEEGISGNTIYF
clone size: once; D gene: -; V gene: TRBV21-1; J gene: TRBJ1-4; CDR3 DNA: TGTGCGTGCTATGGGGGGGAAAAACTGTTTTTT; CDR3 protein: CACYGGEKLFF
clone size: few; D gene: -; V gene: TRBV7-9; J gene: TRBJ1-5; CDR3 DNA: TGTGCCAGCGGTCTAGAGAGCAATCAGCCCCAGCATTTT; CDR3 protein: CASGLESNQPQHF
clone size: -; D gene: TRBD2; V gene: TRBV5-6; J gene: TRBJ2-5; CDR3 DNA: TGTGCCAGCAGCTTGTTCGGCGGGGGGGCCTATGAGACCCAGTACTTC; CDR3 protein: CASSLFGGGAYETQYF
clone size: -; D gene: TRBD1; V gene: TRBV12-3/TRBV12-4; J gene: TRBJ1-6; CDR3 DNA: TGTGCCAGCAATTTAGTGTGGCAGGGGGCGGTTAGGAGCCCTTATAATTCACCCCTCCACTTT; CDR3 protein: CASNLVWQGAVRSPYNSPLHF
clone size: -; D gene: -; V gene: TRBV4-3; J gene: TRBJ2-4; CDR3 DNA: TGCGCCAGCAGCCAAGATTGGGGCAGGGGTAACATTCAGTACTTC; CDR3 protein: CASSQDWGRGNIQYF
clone size: -; D gene: -; V gene: TRBV13; J gene: TRBJ2-7; CDR3 DNA: TGTGCCAGCAGTGATCGGAGGGCCTACGAGCAGTACTTC; CDR3 protein: CASSDRRAYEQYF
clone size: -; D gene: -; V gene: TRBV6-6; J gene: TRBJ1-2; CDR3 DNA: TGTGCCAGCAGTTACTCCGGGACGGATTATGGCTACACCTTC; CDR3 protein: CASSYSGTDYGYTF
clone size: -; D gene: -; V gene: TRBV12-3/TRBV12-4; J gene: TRBJ1-1; CDR3 DNA: TGTGCCAGCACGCCGCTCAGGGGAGCTGAAGCTTTCTTT; CDR3 protein: CASTPLRGAEAFF
clone size: few; D gene: -; V gene: TRBV29-1; J gene: TRBJ1-4; CDR3 DNA: TGCAGCGTTGAAGAGCAGATGGCTAATGAAAAACTGTTTTTT; CDR3 protein: CSVEEQMANEKLFF
clone size: -; D gene: -; V gene: TRBV2; J gene: TRBJ2-3; CDR3 DNA: TGTGCCAGCAGTGCTCAGGGTCTAAATACAGATACGCCGTATTTT; CDR3 protein: CASSAQGLNTDTPYF
clone size: few; D gene: -; V gene: TRBV12-3/TRBV12-4; J gene: TRBJ1-1; CDR3 DNA: TGTGCCAGCAGTTTAAGCGGGACCCCCGAAGCTTTCTTT; CDR3 protein: CASSLSGTPEAFF
clone size: -; D gene: -; V gene: TRBV20-1; J gene: TRBJ1-5; CDR3 DNA: TGCAGTGCTAGATCACCCGTCGCGGGGAATTCACAGCCCCAGCATTTT; CDR3 protein: CSARSPVAGNSQPQHF
clone size: -; D gene: -; V gene: TRBV11-2; J gene: TRBJ1-2; CDR3 DNA: TGTGCCAGCAGCTTAGGGGCTCCAGGACCCTATGGCTACACCTTC; CDR3 protein: CASSLGAPGPYGYTF
clone size: few; D gene: -; V gene: TRBV5-1; J gene: TRBJ1-6; CDR3 DNA: TGCGCCAGCAGCTTGGACAGGGATAGTTCACCCCTCCACTTT; CDR3 protein: CASSLDRDSSPLHF
clone size: few; D gene: TRBD2; V gene: TRBV9; J gene: TRBJ2-7; CDR3 DNA: TGTGCCAGCAGCCCCAGCGGACTAGCGGAACCCTACGAGCAGTACTTC; CDR3 protein: CASSPSGLAEPYEQYF